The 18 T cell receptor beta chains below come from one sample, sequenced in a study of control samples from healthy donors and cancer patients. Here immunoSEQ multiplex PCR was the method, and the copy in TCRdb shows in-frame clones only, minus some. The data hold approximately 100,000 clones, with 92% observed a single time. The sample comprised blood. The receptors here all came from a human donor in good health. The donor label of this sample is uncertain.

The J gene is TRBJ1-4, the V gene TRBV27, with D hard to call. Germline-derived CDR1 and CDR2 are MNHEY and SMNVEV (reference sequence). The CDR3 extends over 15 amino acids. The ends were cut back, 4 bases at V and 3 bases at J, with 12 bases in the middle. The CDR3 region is CASSSRSVSNEKLFF. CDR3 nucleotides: TGTGCCAGCAGTTCCCGGTCGGTGTCTAATGAAAAACTGTTTTTT.

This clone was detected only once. The CDR3 region is CASSSDSTSYNEQFF. CDR3 coding DNA: TGCGCCAGCAGCTCGGACAGTACTTCCTACAATGAGCAGTTCTTC. This chain joins TRBV5-1 and TRBJ2-1; TRBD1 is a possible D gene (6 bases). Germline V gene lookup returns CDR1 SGHRS and CDR2 YFSETQ. This CDR3 is built from 15 residues. V lost 3 bases, J lost 1 base, and 11 bases lay in between.

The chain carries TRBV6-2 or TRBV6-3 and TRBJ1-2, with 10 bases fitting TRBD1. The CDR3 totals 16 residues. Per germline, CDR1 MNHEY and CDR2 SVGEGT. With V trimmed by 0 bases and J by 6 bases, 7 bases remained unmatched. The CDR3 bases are TGTGCCAGCAGTTACTCCCTGACAGGGGGCGCGAATGGCTACACCTTC. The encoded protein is CASSYSLTGGANGYTF.

DNA of the CDR3: TGTGCCAGCAGCGAACAGGAACGCACTGAAGCTTTCTTT. Protein product: CASSEQERTEAFF. J is TRBJ1-1 and V is TRBV7-8; the D gene is possibly TRBD1 (5 bases). This CDR3 comprises 13 residues. The V end lost 5 bases, the J end lost 4 bases, and 11 bases lay between the germline ends. The germline CDR1 and CDR2 sequences are SGHVS and FQNEAQ.

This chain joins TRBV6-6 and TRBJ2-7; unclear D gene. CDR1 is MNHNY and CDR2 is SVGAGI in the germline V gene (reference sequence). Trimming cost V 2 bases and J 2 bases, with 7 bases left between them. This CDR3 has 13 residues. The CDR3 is CASSYGSTYEQYV. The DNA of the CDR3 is TGTGCCAGCAGTTACGGTTCAACCTACGAGCAGTACGTC.

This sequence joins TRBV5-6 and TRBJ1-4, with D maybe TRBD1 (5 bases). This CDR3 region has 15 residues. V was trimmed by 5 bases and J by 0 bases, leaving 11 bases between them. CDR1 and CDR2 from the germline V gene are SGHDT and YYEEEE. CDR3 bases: TGTGCCAGCAGGGAGGGACGGACAACTAATGAAAAACTGTTTTTT. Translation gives CASREGRTTNEKLFF. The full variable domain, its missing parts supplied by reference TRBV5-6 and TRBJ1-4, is DAGVTQSPTHLIKTRGQQVTLRCSPKSGHDTVSWYQQALGQGPQFIFQYYEEEERQRGNFPDRFSGHQFPNYSSELNVNALLLGDSALYLCASREGRTTNEKLFFGSGTQLSVL.

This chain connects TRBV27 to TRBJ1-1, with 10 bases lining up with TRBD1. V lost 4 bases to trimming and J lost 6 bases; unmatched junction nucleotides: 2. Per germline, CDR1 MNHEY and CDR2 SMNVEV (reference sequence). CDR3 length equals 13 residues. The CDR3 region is CASSYGQGAEAFF. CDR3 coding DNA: TGTGCCAGCAGTTACGGACAGGGGGCTGAAGCTTTCTTT.

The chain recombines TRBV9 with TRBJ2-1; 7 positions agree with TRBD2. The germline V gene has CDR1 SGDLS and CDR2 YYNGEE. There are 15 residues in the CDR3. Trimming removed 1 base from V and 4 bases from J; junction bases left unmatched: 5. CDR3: CASSVFAGEYNEQFF. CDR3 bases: TGTGCCAGCAGCGTATTTGCGGGGGAATACAATGAGCAGTTCTTC.

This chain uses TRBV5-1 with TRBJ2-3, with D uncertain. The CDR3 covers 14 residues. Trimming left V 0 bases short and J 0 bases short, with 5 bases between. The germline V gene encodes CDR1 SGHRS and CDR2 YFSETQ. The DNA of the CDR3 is TGCGCCAGCAGCTTGGATGGGAGCACAGATACGCAGTATTTT. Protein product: CASSLDGSTDTQYF.

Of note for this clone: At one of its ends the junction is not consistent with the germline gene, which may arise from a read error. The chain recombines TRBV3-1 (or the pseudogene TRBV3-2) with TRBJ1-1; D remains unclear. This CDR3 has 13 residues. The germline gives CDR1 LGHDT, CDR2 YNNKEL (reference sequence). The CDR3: CASSLGSNAEAFF. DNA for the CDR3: TGTGCCAGCAGCCTGGGTTCGAACGCTGAAGCTTTCTTT.

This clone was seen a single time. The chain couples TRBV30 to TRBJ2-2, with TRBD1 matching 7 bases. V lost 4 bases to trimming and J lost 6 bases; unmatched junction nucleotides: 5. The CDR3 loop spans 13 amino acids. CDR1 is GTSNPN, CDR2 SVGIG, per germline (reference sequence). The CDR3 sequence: CAWNYRGAGELFF. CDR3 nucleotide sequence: TGTGCCTGGAATTACAGGGGCGCCGGGGAGCTGTTTTTT. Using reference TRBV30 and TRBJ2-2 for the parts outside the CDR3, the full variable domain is SQTIHQWPATLVQPVGSPLSLECTVEGTSNPNLYWYRQAAGRGLQLLFYSVGIGQISSEVPQNLSASRPQDRQFILSSKKLLLSDSGFYLCAWNYRGAGELFFGEGSRLTVL.

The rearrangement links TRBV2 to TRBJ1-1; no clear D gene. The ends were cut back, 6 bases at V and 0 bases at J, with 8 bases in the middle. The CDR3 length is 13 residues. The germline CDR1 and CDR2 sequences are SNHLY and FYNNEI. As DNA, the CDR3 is TGTGCCAGCAGAGATAGGGTGAACACTGAAGCTTTCTTT. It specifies CASRDRVNTEAFF.

The CDR3 DNA is TGTGCCAGTAGTATAGTATTCAACGGCATCCCGGGTGAGCAGTACGTC. It translates to CASSIVFNGIPGEQYV. The rearrangement joins TRBV19 to TRBJ2-7; the D is unclear. The CDR3 is 16 amino acids. Germline CDR1 and CDR2: LNHDA and SQIVND (reference sequence). V was trimmed by 1 base and J by 7 bases, leaving 20 bases between them.

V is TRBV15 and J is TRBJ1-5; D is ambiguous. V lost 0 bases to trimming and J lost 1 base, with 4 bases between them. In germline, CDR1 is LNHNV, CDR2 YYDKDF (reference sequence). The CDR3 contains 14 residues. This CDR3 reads CATSRDRSNQPQHF. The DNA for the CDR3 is TGTGCCACCAGCAGAGATCGGAGCAATCAGCCCCAGCATTTT.

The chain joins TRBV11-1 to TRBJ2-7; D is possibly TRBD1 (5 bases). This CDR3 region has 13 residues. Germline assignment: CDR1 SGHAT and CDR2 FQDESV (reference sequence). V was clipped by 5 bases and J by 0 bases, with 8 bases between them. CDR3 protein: CASSGRGSYEQYV. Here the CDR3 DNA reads TGTGCCAGCAGCGGAAGGGGCTCCTACGAGCAGTACGTC.

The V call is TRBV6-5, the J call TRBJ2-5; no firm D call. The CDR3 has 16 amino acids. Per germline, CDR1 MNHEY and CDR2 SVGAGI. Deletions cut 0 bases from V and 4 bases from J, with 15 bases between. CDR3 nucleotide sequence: TGTGCCAGCAGTTACTCGACGGCAGATTCGGGAGAGACCCAGTACTTC. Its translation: CASSYSTADSGETQYF.

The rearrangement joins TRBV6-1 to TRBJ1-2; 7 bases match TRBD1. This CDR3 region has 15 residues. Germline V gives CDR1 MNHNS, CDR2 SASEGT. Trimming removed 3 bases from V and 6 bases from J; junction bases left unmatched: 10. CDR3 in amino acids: CASSEYGHRGNGYTF. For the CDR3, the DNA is TGTGCCAGCAGTGAGTACGGACACAGGGGAAATGGCTACACCTTC.

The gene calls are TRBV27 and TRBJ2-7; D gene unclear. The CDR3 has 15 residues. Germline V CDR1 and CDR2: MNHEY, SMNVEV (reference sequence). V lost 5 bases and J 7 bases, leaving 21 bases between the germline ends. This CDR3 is CASSPDGLLIGEQYV. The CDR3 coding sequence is TGTGCCAGCAGTCCCGACGGCTTATTAATCGGGGAGCAGTACGTC.